A selection of T cell receptor beta chains follows, all from one sample in a study of T cells in Graves' hyperthyroidism and ophthalmopathy. TCRdb re-called the multiplex PCR reads with MiXCR, one entry per CDR3 protein. Found here are about 270,000 distinct CDR3 sequences, roughly 22% of them singletons; the top ten hold roughly a third. The material sequenced was blood. These receptors came from a woman aged 40 to 50 with Graves' ophthalmopathy. The CDR3 runs from the conserved cysteine through the conserved F or W. D genes are given only for firm matches. Clone size is stated in some rows and not others, as once, few, many or a class when expanded.

j_call | clone_size | d_call | v_call | cdr3_nt | cdr3_aa
TRBJ1-5 | many | NA | TRBV30 | TGTGCCTGGAGTGGTCGTGACAATCAGCCCCAGCATTTT | CAWSGRDNQPQHF
TRBJ2-7 | many | NA | TRBV20-1 | TGCAGTGCTGCAAAGTTGGACTACGAGCAGTACTTC | CSAAKLDYEQYF
TRBJ2-1 | many | NA | TRBV6-1 | TGTGCCAGCAGTCGGTACAATGAGCAGTTCTTC | CASSRYNEQFF
TRBJ1-1 | many | NA | TRBV13 | TGTGCCAGCACCTTCAGGGGCCCTCAGGGCACTGAAGCTTTCTTT | CASTFRGPQGTEAFF
TRBJ2-5 | many | TRBD2 | TRBV6-5 | TGTGCCAGCAGTTACTTCCTAGCGGGAGCTAGCGAGACCCAGTACTTC | CASSYFLAGASETQYF
TRBJ1-2 | few | NA | TRBV27 | TGTGCCAGCAGTTTTAACCGGGGTACCTATGGCTACACCTTC | CASSFNRGTYGYTF
TRBJ1-1 | many | NA | TRBV9 | TGTGCCAGCCGGAGAGGGGTGAACACTGAAGCTTTCTTT | CASRRGVNTEAFF
TRBJ2-5 | NA | TRBD1 | TRBV28 | TGTGCCAGCAGTAACCGGGACAGATGGGAGACCCAGTACTTC | CASSNRDRWETQYF
TRBJ2-2 | many | TRBD2 | TRBV15 | TGTGCCACCAGCAGATTGACTAAGCGGGAGAGGGGCGGGGAGCTGTTTTTT | CATSRLTKRERGGELFF
TRBJ1-1 | NA | NA | TRBV19 | TGTGCCAGTAGCCTTAGGCCCTCTGAAGCTTTCTTT | CASSLRPSEAFF
TRBJ1-1 | few | TRBD1 | TRBV28 | TGTGCCACCGAAGGACAGGGGACTGAAGCTTTCTTT | CATEGQGTEAFF
TRBJ2-7 | many | NA | TRBV20-1 | TGCAGTGCTAGAGAACTATTTTCCTACGAGCAGTACTTC | CSARELFSYEQYF
TRBJ2-3 | few | TRBD2 | TRBV7-3 | TGTGCCAGCAGCTCCCCGGGGGGTACGCAGTATTTT | CASSSPGGTQYF
TRBJ2-5 | few | TRBD2 | TRBV12-3/TRBV12-4 | TGTGCCAGCAGACCCGAGCGGGAGATGGGCGGGGAGACCCAGTACTTC | CASRPEREMGGETQYF
TRBJ2-7 | many | TRBD2 | TRBV6-5 | TGTGCCAGCAGTTGGGGACTAGCCTACGAGCAGTACTTC | CASSWGLAYEQYF
TRBJ2-5 | NA | NA | TRBV6-1 | TGTGCCAGCAGGGGGCAAGAAGAGACCCAGTACTTC | CASRGQEETQYF
TRBJ2-2 | NA | NA | TRBV7-2 | TGTGCCAGCAGCGGACAGCAACACGGGGAGCTGTTTTTT | CASSGQQHGELFF
TRBJ1-5 | many | NA | TRBV20-1 | TGCAGTGCTAGAGATATTTCACCCCTTAGCAATCAGCCCCAGCATTTT | CSARDISPLSNQPQHF
TRBJ2-5 | many | TRBD2 | TRBV20-1 | TGCAGTGCTGGTAGCGGGAATCAAGAGACCCAGTACTTC | CSAGSGNQETQYF
TRBJ2-7 | NA | NA | TRBV19 | TGTGCCAGTAGTATAGTTTGGGGAACCTACGAGCAGTACTTC | CASSIVWGTYEQYF
TRBJ2-5 | many | NA | TRBV4-1 | TGCGCCAGCAGCCAGATAGCGGACCAAGAGACCCAGTACTTC | CASSQIADQETQYF
TRBJ1-5 | NA | NA | TRBV27 | TGTGCCAGCAGTTACCAGGCTAGCAATCAGCCCCAGCATTTT | CASSYQASNQPQHF
TRBJ2-5 | many | NA | TRBV5-1 | TGCGCCAGCGCCAACCCCCAGCGTGAAGAGACCCAGTACTTC | CASANPQREETQYF
TRBJ1-1 | many | NA | TRBV12-3/TRBV12-4 | TGTGCCAGCAGTCTGGACAGTGAAAGCACTGAAGCTTTCTTT | CASSLDSESTEAFF
TRBJ1-1 | many | NA | TRBV4-1 | TGCGCCAGCAGCCAAGGTGGGATCACTGAAGCTTTCTTT | CASSQGGITEAFF
TRBJ2-7 | NA | NA | TRBV30 | TGTGCCTGGACAGTACAGGGAAGAAAGTACGAGCAGTACTTC | CAWTVQGRKYEQYF
TRBJ2-7 | NA | TRBD2 | TRBV7-2 | TGTGCCAGCAGCTTAGCTACGGGGGGATCCTACGAGCAGTACTTC | CASSLATGGSYEQYF
TRBJ2-5 | NA | NA | TRBV6-2/TRBV6-3 | TGTGCCAGCAGTCCGGGATGGGGAGTTGGCCCACACAGAGAGACCCAGTACTTC | CASSPGWGVGPHRETQYF
TRBJ2-7 | NA | TRBD1 | TRBV28 | TGTGCCAGCAGTACCGGGACAGGGCGCTACGAGCAGTACTTC | CASSTGTGRYEQYF
TRBJ2-7 | many | TRBD1 | TRBV4-2 | TGTGCCAGCAGCGCCGAACTGGGACAGGGCTCCTACGAGCAGTACTTC | CASSAELGQGSYEQYF
TRBJ2-2 | many | TRBD1 | TRBV28 | TGTGCCAGCAAAAGGGACAGCGCGAACACCGGGGAGCTGTTTTTT | CASKRDSANTGELFF
TRBJ1-6 | many | TRBD1 | TRBV28 | TGTGCCAGCAGCAAAGGACAGGAGAATTCACCCCTCCACTTT | CASSKGQENSPLHF
TRBJ1-6 | many | TRBD1 | TRBV12-3/TRBV12-4 | TGTGCCAGCAGCCTCAGGGGGAATTCACCCCTCCACTTT | CASSLRGNSPLHF
TRBJ1-5 | many | TRBD1 | TRBV27 | TGTGCCAGCAGTTCGACAGGGGAGCCCCAGCATTTT | CASSSTGEPQHF
TRBJ1-1 | NA | NA | TRBV11-1 | TGTGCCAGCAGCCTGGGAATTCCCTTAGGAGGGACTGAAGCTTTCTTT | CASSLGIPLGGTEAFF
TRBJ2-7 | few | TRBD2 | TRBV29-1 | TGCAGCGTTCGTGGCGGGAGGTTCTACGAGCAGTACTTC | CSVRGGRFYEQYF
TRBJ1-1 | many | NA | TRBV25-1 | TGTGCCAGCAGTGAGAAAGGGCGGGCTGAAGCTTTCTTT | CASSEKGRAEAFF
TRBJ2-7 | many | NA | TRBV11-2 | TGTGCCAGCAGCTTAAGTTGGGCAGACCCGTACGAGCAGTACTTC | CASSLSWADPYEQYF
TRBJ2-6 | many | TRBD2 | TRBV20-1 | TGCAGTGCTAGAAGCGGGGGATTGGGATCTGGGGCCAACGTCCTGACTTTC | CSARSGGLGSGANVLTF
TRBJ1-1 | many | NA | TRBV12-3/TRBV12-4 | TGTGCCAGCAGCCTCCGGCCCCAAGCTGAAGCTTTCTTT | CASSLRPQAEAFF
TRBJ2-6 | many | NA | TRBV2 | TGTGCCAGCAGGGCGGGCCTCTCTGGGGCCAACGTCCTGACTTTC | CASRAGLSGANVLTF
TRBJ1-2 | many | TRBD1 | TRBV12-3/TRBV12-4 | TGTGCCAGCAGCCCCACGACAGGGGTATATGGCTACACCTTC | CASSPTTGVYGYTF
TRBJ1-5 | NA | NA | TRBV3-1 | TGTGCCAGCAGGGACAGCTATAGCAATCAGCCCCAGCATTTT | CASRDSYSNQPQHF
TRBJ2-7 | NA | NA | TRBV28 | TGTGCCAGCAGTTTTCCGGCAGGAACCGATTCCTACGAGCAGTACTTC | CASSFPAGTDSYEQYF
TRBJ2-7 | many | TRBD2 | TRBV20-1 | TGCAGTGCTAGAGGCCCCCTCGCGGGAGCTTGGTACGAGCAGTACTTC | CSARGPLAGAWYEQYF
TRBJ2-5 | NA | NA | TRBV6-1 | TGTGCCAGTCAAGGAGGAGGGGTCCAAGAGACCCAGTACTTC | CASQGGGVQETQYF
TRBJ2-7 | many | NA | TRBV20-1 | TGCAGTGCCCCTGGGAGGCGGGCAACAACCTACGAGCAGTACTTC | CSAPGRRATTYEQYF
TRBJ1-1 | many | TRBD1 | TRBV28 | TGTGCCAGCAGCCCAGGACAGGGGTTTGAAGCTTTCTTT | CASSPGQGFEAFF
TRBJ2-2 | many | NA | TRBV7-8 | TGTGCCAGCAGCATTACTAGCCAGAACACCGGGGAGCTGTTTTTT | CASSITSQNTGELFF
TRBJ2-5 | many | TRBD2 | TRBV6-5 | TGTGCCAGCACGCGGGCGGGAGAAGAGACCCAGTACTTC | CASTRAGEETQYF